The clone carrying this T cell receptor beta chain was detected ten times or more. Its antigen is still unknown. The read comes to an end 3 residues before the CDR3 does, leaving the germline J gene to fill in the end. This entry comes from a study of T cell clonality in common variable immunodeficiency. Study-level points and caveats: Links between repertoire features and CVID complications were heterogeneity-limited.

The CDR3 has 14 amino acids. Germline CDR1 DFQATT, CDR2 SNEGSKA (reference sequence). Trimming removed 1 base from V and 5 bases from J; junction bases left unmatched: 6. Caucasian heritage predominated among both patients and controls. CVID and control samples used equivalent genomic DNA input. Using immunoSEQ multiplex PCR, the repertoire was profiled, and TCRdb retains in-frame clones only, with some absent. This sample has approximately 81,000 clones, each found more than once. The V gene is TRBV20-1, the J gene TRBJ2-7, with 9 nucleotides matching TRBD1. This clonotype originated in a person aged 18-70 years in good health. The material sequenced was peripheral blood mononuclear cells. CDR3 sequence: CSARAGQGKHEQYF. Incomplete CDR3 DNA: TGCAGTGCTAGAGCCGGACAGGGGAAGCACGAG.